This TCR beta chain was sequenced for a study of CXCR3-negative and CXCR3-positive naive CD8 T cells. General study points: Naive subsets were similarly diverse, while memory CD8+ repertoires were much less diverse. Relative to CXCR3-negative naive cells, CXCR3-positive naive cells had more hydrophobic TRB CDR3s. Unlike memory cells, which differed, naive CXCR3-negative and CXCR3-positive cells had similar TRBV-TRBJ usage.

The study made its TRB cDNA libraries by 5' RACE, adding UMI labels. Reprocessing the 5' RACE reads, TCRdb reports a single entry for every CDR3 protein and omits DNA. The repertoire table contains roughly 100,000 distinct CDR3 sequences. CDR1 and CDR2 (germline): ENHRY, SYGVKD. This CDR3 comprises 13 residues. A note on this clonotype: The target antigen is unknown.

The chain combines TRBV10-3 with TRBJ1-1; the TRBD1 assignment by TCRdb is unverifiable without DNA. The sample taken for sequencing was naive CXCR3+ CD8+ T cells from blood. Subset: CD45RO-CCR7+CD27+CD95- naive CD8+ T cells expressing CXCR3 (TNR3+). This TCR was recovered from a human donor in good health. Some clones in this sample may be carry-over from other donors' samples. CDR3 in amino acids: CATQGHQNTEAFF.